What follows is one T cell receptor (beta chain) and its context. Its matching antigen is unknown. RNA amounts of about 0.5 to 1 ug underwent reverse transcription with random hexamers. TCRdb independently ran MiXCR on the immunoSEQ multiplex PCR reads; one entry per CDR3 protein. The profile shows about 140,000 distinct CDR3 sequences, approximately 95% of them singletons. The sample belongs to a study of CD8 T cells in Susac syndrome. The length of the CDR3 is 13 residues. In germline, CDR1 is GTSNPN, CDR2 SVGIG (reference sequence). Between the trimmed V and J ends, which lost 4 bases and 2 bases, there was a span of 11 bases. General observations from the study: Acknowledgment was made by the study that its TCR sequencing and HLA analysis involved a relatively small number of individuals.

The rearrangement uses TRBV30 and TRBJ1-1; possibly TRBD1 for D (6 bases). Sequencing used CD4+ T cells from PBMCs. This TCR was recovered from a human donor with Susac syndrome. The CDR3 sequence: CAWTPDRNTEAFF. The CDR3 DNA reads as TGTGCCTGGACCCCGGACAGAAACACTGAAGCTTTCTTT.